The 24 T cell receptor beta chains below come from one sample, sequenced in a study of blood T cell repertoires in COVID-19. The repertoire was sequenced with immunoSEQ multiplex PCR; TCRdb's copy has only in-frame clones and lacks some. This sample carries approximately 230,000 clones, roughly 82% of them seen once, and the ten largest clones take 4.9%. Material: peripheral blood. The receptors derive from a woman aged 80 or over with active or convalescent COVID-19.

The chain carries TRBV3-1 (or the pseudogene TRBV3-2) and TRBJ2-5; D unclear. The germline CDR1 and CDR2 sequences are LGHDT and YNNKEL (reference sequence). Deletions cut 6 bases from V and 5 bases from J, with 16 bases between. The CDR3 totals 14 residues. The CDR3 spells CASRKVSGTETQYF. The CDR3 DNA reads as TGTGCCAGCAGAAAGGTGTCGGGTACGGAGACCCAGTACTTC.

The J gene is TRBJ1-5, the V gene TRBV5-4, with D tentatively TRBD1 (6 bases). Trimming removed 4 bases from V and 2 bases from J, with 10 bases in between. Germline lookup yields CDR1 SGHNT and CDR2 YYREEE (reference sequence). The CDR3 covers 14 residues. This CDR3 is CASSIQGGNQPQHF. CDR3 bases: TGTGCCAGCAGCATACAGGGTGGCAATCAGCCCCAGCATTTT. The full variable domain, its missing parts supplied by reference TRBV5-4 and TRBJ1-5, is ETGVTQSPTHLIKTRGQQVTLRCSSQSGHNTVSWYQQALGQGPQFIFQYYREEENGRGNFPPRFSGLQFPNYSSELNVNALELDDSALYLCASSIQGGNQPQHFGDGTRLSIL.

This clone came up once. The chain uses TRBV6-5 and TRBJ1-2, with TRBD1 as a possible D gene (6 bases). The V end was cut by 1 base, the J end by 4 bases, with 7 bases between. Germline CDR1 reads MNHEY; CDR2 reads SVGAGI. The CDR3 is 13 amino acids. The CDR3 DNA is TGTGCCAGCAGTTACTTGACAGGCTATGGCTACACCTTC. Translating it yields CASSYLTGYGYTF.

This rearrangement joins TRBV30 to TRBJ2-1, with 7 bases fitting TRBD2. V shed 0 bases, J shed 7 bases, and the junction held 6 bases outside the gene matches. Germline V CDR1 and CDR2: GTSNPN, SVGIG (reference sequence). This CDR3 region has 14 residues. DNA of the CDR3: TGTGCCTGGAGTGTACACGGGGGGACTAATGAGCAGTTCTTC. Translation gives CAWSVHGGTNEQFF.

The rearrangement joins TRBV4-1 to TRBJ1-6; unclear D gene. The ends were cut back, 1 base at V and 8 bases at J, with 9 bases in the middle. Germline CDR1 is MGHRA and CDR2 is YSYEKL. The CDR3 spans 14 residues. The CDR3 spells CASSQGQRDSPLHF. CDR3 nucleotide sequence: TGCGCCAGCAGCCAAGGCCAACGGGATTCACCCCTCCACTTT.

The CDR3 loop is CASSEASQDNQPQHF. The CDR3 nucleotides are TGTGCCAGCAGTGAAGCGTCGCAGGATAATCAGCCCCAGCATTTT. The chain links TRBV6-1 to TRBJ1-5; D unresolved. The CDR3 runs 15 residues. Germline V gene lookup returns CDR1 MNHNS and CDR2 SASEGT. The V end was cut by 0 bases, the J end by 4 bases, with 10 bases between.

This clone was seen a single time. DNA for the CDR3: TGTGCCAGCAGCTTAGGCTCGGGCAATCAGCCCCAGCATTTT. The encoded protein is CASSLGSGNQPQHF. This rearrangement joins TRBV7-2 to TRBJ1-5; no clear D. Germline values: CDR1 SGHTA, CDR2 FQGNSA. The CDR3 has 14 amino acids. V was trimmed by 1 base and J by 2 bases, leaving 6 bases between them.

CDR3 in amino acids: CASSEGREGWGYTF. The DNA for the CDR3 is TGTGCCAGCAGTGAAGGCAGGGAAGGCTGGGGCTACACCTTC. The chain joins TRBV25-1 to TRBJ1-2; a weak D match, TRBD1 (5 bases). The V end lost 2 bases, the J end lost 8 bases, and 15 bases lay between the germline ends. Germline CDR1 reads MGHDK; CDR2 reads SYGVNS. The CDR3 is 14 residues long.

This clone was observed a handful of times. The rearrangement uses TRBV6-5 and TRBJ2-7; D is unresolved. This CDR3 is 14 amino acids long. CDR1 and CDR2 (germline): MNHEY, SVGAGI. With 7 bases removed from V and 4 bases from J, the gap between germline ends came to 17 bases. CDR3 nucleotide sequence: TGTGCCAGCAAGTCACAAGCGACTGCTTACGAGCAGTACTTC. This gives the protein CASKSQATAYEQYF.

The chain employs TRBV2 and TRBJ2-2; 7 positions match TRBD1. This CDR3 comprises 16 residues. The J segment lost 5 bases and the V segment lost 10 bases, leaving 16 bases of the junction unmatched. Germline-derived CDR1 and CDR2 are SNHLY and FYNNEI. In DNA, the CDR3 is TGTGCCATCCCCCGGGACAGAGATGTAACTACCGGGGAGCTGTTTTTT. It specifies CAIPRDRDVTTGELFF.

V usage is TRBV28 and J usage is TRBJ2-4, with D possibly being TRBD2 (6 bases). Germline CDR1 is MDHEN and CDR2 is SYDVKM. CDR3 size: 15 residues. V shed 2 bases and J shed 3 bases, with 11 bases lying between them. This chain's CDR3 is CASSLRPAGKNIQYF. The CDR3 bases are TGTGCCAGCAGTTTAAGGCCAGCGGGCAAAAACATTCAGTACTTC. Supplemented by reference TRBV28 and TRBJ2-4, the full variable domain reads DVKVTQSSRYLVKRTGEKVFLECVQDMDHENMFWYRQDPGLGLRLIYFSYDVKMKEKGDIPEGYSVSREKKERFSLILESASTNQTSMYLCASSLRPAGKNIQYFGAGTRLSVL.

This chain joins TRBV3-1 (or the pseudogene TRBV3-2) and TRBJ1-2; D is uncertain. The CDR3 is 14 residues long. Per the germline V gene, CDR1 is LGHDT and CDR2 is YNNKEL (reference sequence). V was pared by 4 bases and J by 4 bases, with 13 bases between. CDR3 protein: CASSLGQEGYGYTF. The CDR3 bases are TGTGCCAGCAGCCTGGGCCAGGAGGGCTATGGCTACACCTTC.

This clone appeared a single time. V is TRBV9 and J is TRBJ1-5; tentative D call: TRBD1 (6 bases). CDR3 length: 14 residues. Germline CDR1 SGDLS, CDR2 YYNGEE. The V end lost 3 bases, the J end lost 3 bases, and 10 bases lay between the germline ends. The CDR3 nucleotides read TGTGCCAGCAGCGCAACAGGGAACAATCAGCCCCAGCATTTT. Protein product: CASSATGNNQPQHF.

The V gene is TRBV2, the J gene TRBJ1-1; 7 bases map to TRBD1. This CDR3 has 13 residues. The J segment lost 0 bases and the V segment lost 6 bases, leaving 1 base of the junction unmatched. CDR1 SNHLY and CDR2 FYNNEI come from the germline V gene. The CDR3 region has the DNA TGTGCCAGCAGGGGACAGCTGAACACTGAAGCTTTCTTT. The encoded protein is CASRGQLNTEAFF. The full variable domain, in which reference TRBV2 and TRBJ1-1 provide the parts outside the CDR3, is EPEVTQTPSHQVTQMGQEVILRCVPISNHLYFYWYRQILGQKVEFLVSFYNNEISEKSEIFDDQFSVERPDGSNFTLKIRSTKLEDSAMYFCASRGQLNTEAFFGQGTRLTVV.

This sequence joins TRBV29-1 and TRBJ2-3; D perhaps matches TRBD2 (5 bases). V dropped 4 bases and J dropped 1 base, with 6 bases sitting between them. Germline CDR1 reads SQVTM; CDR2 reads ANQGSEA. The CDR3 sequence is 12 residues long. CDR3 sequence: CSVVGGTDTQYF. CDR3 in DNA: TGCAGCGTTGTCGGGGGCACAGATACGCAGTATTTT.

This clone has only a few counts. The gene calls are TRBV10-1 and TRBJ1-5, with 9 bases lining up with TRBD1. The CDR3 runs to 15 residues. Per germline, CDR1 WNHNN and CDR2 SYGVQD (reference sequence). The CDR3 DNA sequence: TGCGCTTTTTATTGGGGGACAGGGAGCAATCAGCCCCAGCATTTT. The encoded protein is CAFYWGTGSNQPQHF.

This clone appeared a few times. The chain combines TRBV4-2 with TRBJ2-3; 15 positions agree with TRBD2. CDR3 length equals 18 residues. Germline CDR1 and CDR2: LGHNA and YNFKEQ. The V and J ends lost 4 bases and 4 bases, in that order; junction bases with no gene match: 9. CDR3 protein: CASSRGLAGGRIADTQYF. The CDR3 nucleotides are TGTGCCAGCAGCCGAGGACTAGCGGGAGGGCGAATAGCAGATACGCAGTATTTT.

The chain uses TRBV2 and TRBJ1-6; 10 bases align to TRBD1. Germline V gene lookup returns CDR1 SNHLY and CDR2 FYNNEI. The CDR3 consists of 16 residues. The ends lost 5 bases at V and 1 base at J; junction bases unmatched: 2. The CDR3 DNA follows: TGTGCCAGCAGTCGACAGGGGGCATCCTATAATTCACCCCTCCACTTT. Translation gives CASSRQGASYNSPLHF.

J is TRBJ1-1 and V is TRBV15; 10 bases line up with TRBD1. V was clipped by 6 bases and J by 2 bases; unmatched bases: 3. This CDR3 region has 14 residues. The germline V gene has CDR1 LNHNV and CDR2 YYDKDF (reference sequence). CDR3 DNA: TGTGCCACCAGGGGGGACAGGGGAAACACTGAAGCTTTCTTT. It codes for CATRGDRGNTEAFF.

The CDR3 sequence is CASSFSSGSSYNEQFF. The DNA of the CDR3 is TGTGCCAGCAGCTTCTCTAGCGGGAGTTCCTACAATGAGCAGTTCTTC. The chain recombines TRBV13 with TRBJ2-1; TRBD2 matches 10 bases. V trimming: 3 bases; J trimming: 1 base; junction bases outside the gene matches: 3. CDR1 PRHDT and CDR2 FYEKMQ come from the germline V gene (reference sequence). The CDR3 length is 16 residues.

This clone showed up just once. The chain is built from TRBV2 and TRBJ1-6, with D tentatively TRBD1 (5 bases). V was shortened by 4 bases and J by 10 bases, with 14 bases between the two germline ends. This CDR3 has 14 residues. Germline V gives CDR1 SNHLY, CDR2 FYNNEI. CDR3 residues: CASSVQGIRSPLHF. CDR3 in DNA: TGTGCCAGCAGTGTGCAGGGTATCCGCTCACCCCTCCACTTT.

The rearrangement joins TRBV12-5 to TRBJ1-1; 8 nucleotides align to TRBD1. The trim removed 1 base at V and 5 bases at J, leaving 6 bases unmatched. CDR3 length: 15 amino acids. Per germline, CDR1 LGHNT and CDR2 FRNRAP. The CDR3, as DNA: TGTGCTAGTGGTTTGGACCTCAGGGGGCGGACTGAAGCTTTCTTT. Translation: CASGLDLRGRTEAFF. Drawing the rest from reference TRBV12-5 and TRBJ1-1, the complete variable domain is DARVTQTPRHKVTEMGQEVTMRCQPILGHNTVFWYRQTMMQGLELLAYFRNRAPLDDSGMPKDRFSAEMPDATLATLKIQPSEPRDSAVYFCASGLDLRGRTEAFFGQGTRLTVV.

V is TRBV11-2 and J is TRBJ1-2; D may be TRBD1 (5 bases). The V end lost 7 bases, the J end lost 8 bases, and 17 bases lay between the germline ends. Germline V gives CDR1 SGHAT, CDR2 FQNNGV. This CDR3 is 13 amino acids long. CDR3 bases: TGTGCCAGCACACGTCGCGGGGGTGGGGGCTACACCTTC. It yields the protein CASTRRGGGGYTF.

The chain employs TRBV27 and TRBJ2-1; 8 bases map to TRBD1. The CDR3 sequence is 15 residues long. Germline lookup yields CDR1 MNHEY and CDR2 SMNVEV (reference sequence). Trimming at V came to 2 bases and at J to 10 bases, leaving 10 bases not matched to a gene. The CDR3 sequence is CASSLPPPTGAEQFF. The CDR3 coding sequence is TGTGCCAGCAGTTTACCCCCCCCGACAGGGGCCGAGCAGTTCTTC.